The 31 T cell receptor beta chains below were found in one sample sequenced in a study of control samples from healthy donors and cancer patients. Produced via immunoSEQ multiplex PCR; TCRdb's table is partial and in-frame only. Seen here are 120,000 to 150,000 clones, roughly 93% observed once, and the top ten hold about 5.8%. Sequencing input: blood. The receptor source for this set is a man younger than 35 in good health.

The chain employs TRBV4-1 and TRBJ2-1, with 10 bases aligning to TRBD2. Trimming cost V 3 bases and J 5 bases; bases outside gene matches: 4. Per the germline V gene, CDR1 is MGHRA and CDR2 is YSYEKL. The CDR3 is 15 residues long. The CDR3 DNA follows: TGCGCCAGCAGCCAGAGACTAGCGGGTCACAATGAGCAGTTCTTC. As protein: CASSQRLAGHNEQFF.

This sequence joins TRBV27 and TRBJ2-1; 10 bases agree with TRBD1. Trimming cost V 6 bases and J 8 bases; bases outside gene matches: 10. This CDR3 is built from 15 residues. The germline V gene has CDR1 MNHEY and CDR2 SMNVEV (reference sequence). CDR3: CASSGGTGAWDEQFF. CDR3 DNA: TGTGCCAGCAGCGGAGGGACAGGGGCTTGGGATGAGCAGTTCTTC.

The chain is built from TRBV7-6 and TRBJ1-3; TRBD1 aligns across 8 bases. Germline lookup yields CDR1 SGHVS and CDR2 FNYEAQ. The CDR3 has 16 amino acids. The junction had 6 bases not matched to a gene; V was cut back by 5 bases and J by 0 bases. CDR3: CASSPIQGASGNTIYF. The CDR3 DNA reads as TGTGCCAGCAGCCCCATCCAGGGGGCCTCTGGAAACACCATATATTTT.

This chain uses TRBV6-5 with TRBJ2-7, with unresolved D. The CDR3 consists of 11 residues. CDR1 is MNHEY, CDR2 SVGAGI, per germline. V dropped 5 bases and J dropped 3 bases, with 5 bases sitting between them. The DNA for the CDR3 is TGTGCCAGCAGTCAGAACTACGAGCAGTACTTC. This sequence encodes CASSQNYEQYF.

The V and J genes are TRBV4-1 and TRBJ2-5, with a possible D match to TRBD2 (6 bases). This CDR3 has 15 amino acids. Germline CDR1 reads MGHRA; CDR2 reads YSYEKL. Trimming took 1 base from V and 5 from J, leaving 14 bases between them. The CDR3 sequence: CASSQAGTARETQYF. For the CDR3, the DNA is TGCGCCAGCAGCCAAGCCGGGACTGCACGGGAGACCCAGTACTTC.

The rearrangement uses TRBV30 and TRBJ2-3, with a tentative D call TRBD2 (6 bases). Per the germline V gene, CDR1 is GTSNPN and CDR2 is SVGIG (reference sequence). The ends were cut back, 7 bases at V and 5 bases at J, with 28 bases in the middle. The CDR3 contains 17 residues. The CDR3 nucleotides read TGTGCCTCTTCAACGCCCCCGGGACTTCCCTCAATAGATACGCAGTATTTT. It codes for CASSTPPGLPSIDTQYF.

This clone was observed once. The rearrangement joins TRBV19 to TRBJ2-1, with a weak D call TRBD1 (5 bases). Trimming took 5 bases from V and 6 from J, leaving 14 bases between them. CDR3 length: 14 amino acids. In germline, CDR1 is LNHDA, CDR2 SQIVND (reference sequence). Here the CDR3 reads CASSLQGHGNEQFF. CDR3 nucleotides: TGTGCCAGTAGTCTCCAGGGCCACGGCAATGAGCAGTTCTTC.

CDR3 amino acids: CASSLPREGLSNADTQYF. CDR3 bases: TGTGCCAGCAGCCTACCGCGGGAGGGCCTGTCAAATGCAGATACGCAGTATTTT. The chain is built from TRBV7-2 and TRBJ2-3; TRBD2 matches 9 bases. CDR1 is SGHTA, CDR2 FQGNSA, per germline. J lost 4 bases, V lost 5 bases, and 16 bases had no gene match. The CDR3 runs 18 residues. Combining the CDR3 with reference TRBV7-2 and TRBJ2-3 gives the whole variable domain GAGVSQSPSNKVTEKGKDVELRCDPISGHTALYWYRQSLGQGLEFLIYFQGNSAPDKSGLPSDRFSAERTGGSVSTLTIQRTQQEDSAVYLCASSLPREGLSNADTQYFGPGTRLTVL.

This chain joins TRBV6-6 and TRBJ1-2, with D hard to call. The V and J ends lost 6 bases and 1 base respectively, with 3 bases between them. The CDR3 totals 11 residues. Germline lookup yields CDR1 MNHNY and CDR2 SVGAGI (reference sequence). The CDR3 loop reads CASSSNYGYTF. The CDR3 bases are TGTGCCAGCAGCAGTAACTATGGCTACACCTTC.

The chain joins TRBV14 to TRBJ1-1, with D possibly TRBD1 on 5 matching bases. V was clipped by 2 bases and J by 11 bases, with 12 bases between them. The germline V gene has CDR1 SGHDN and CDR2 FVKESK. The CDR3 has 12 residues. In DNA form, the CDR3 reads TGTGCCAGCAGCCAATCTGGGGCGGGTGCTTTCTTT. Residues: CASSQSGAGAFF.

J is TRBJ2-6 and V is TRBV2; weak D call: TRBD1 (6 bases). This CDR3 comprises 14 residues. V dropped 10 bases and J dropped 4 bases, with 14 bases sitting between them. Germline CDR1 reads SNHLY; CDR2 reads FYNNEI. CDR3 DNA sequence: TGTGCCATTCGACCAGGGGTCGGGGCCAACGTCCTGACTTTC. Its translation: CAIRPGVGANVLTF.

This chain joins TRBV18 and TRBJ1-5; 12 positions match TRBD1. The CDR3 extends over 18 amino acids. V lost 5 bases and J lost 5; bases outside the gene matches: 13. CDR1 and CDR2 from the germline V gene are KGHSH and LQKENI. This CDR3 is CASSATGTGGAGDQPQHF. The CDR3 DNA follows: TGTGCCAGCTCAGCGACCGGGACAGGGGGCGCGGGCGATCAGCCCCAGCATTTT. The variable domain in full, completed from reference TRBV18 and TRBJ1-5, reads NAGVMQNPRHLVRRRGQEARLRCSPMKGHSHVYWYRQLPEEGLKFMVYLQKENIIDESGMPKERFSAEFPKEGPSILRIQQVVRGDSAAYFCASSATGTGGAGDQPQHFGDGTRLSIL.

J is TRBJ2-7 and V is TRBV28; D may be TRBD2 (6 bases). Between the trimmed V and J ends, which lost 3 bases and 6 bases, there was a span of 21 bases. Germline-derived CDR1 and CDR2 are MDHEN and SYDVKM. This CDR3 is 16 amino acids long. The CDR3 reads CASSLTGVSDSLEQYF. The CDR3 coding sequence is TGTGCCAGCAGTTTGACGGGGGTTTCCGACTCCCTCGAGCAGTACTTC.

This clone has only one observation. This rearrangement joins TRBV27 to TRBJ2-5; 10 bases fit TRBD1. The J call may be incorrect, as the DNA end agrees better with TRBJ2-7. Germline V gene data show CDR1 as MNHEY and CDR2 as SMNVEV (reference sequence). CDR3 length: 14 amino acids. CDR3 DNA: TGTGCCACCGCGTGGGGACAGGGGATCTACGAGCAGTACTTC. Translating gives CATAWGQGIYEQYF.

The chain links TRBV6-5 to TRBJ2-2; 8 bases are a match to TRBD1. CDR3 length: 14 residues. Germline CDR1 is MNHEY and CDR2 is SVGAGI. The J segment lost 7 bases and the V segment lost 2 bases, leaving 3 bases of the junction unmatched. CDR3 in DNA: TGTGCCAGCAGTTACCGGACAGGGATCGGGGAGCTGTTTTTT. Its protein is CASSYRTGIGELFF.

The J gene is TRBJ2-1, the V gene TRBV19, with 9 positions matching TRBD2. Germline V gene sequence: CDR1 LNHDA, CDR2 SQIVND (reference sequence). The CDR3 extends over 15 amino acids. After removal of 5 bases from V and 5 bases from J, the junction contained 7 bases not matched to a gene. The CDR3 region has the DNA TGTGCCAGTAGTGCCATAGCGGGGGAGGACAATGAGCAGTTCTTC. This sequence encodes CASSAIAGEDNEQFF.

J is TRBJ1-4 and V is TRBV15; no reliable D call. Between the trimmed V and J ends, which lost 3 bases and 0 bases, there was a span of 14 bases. Per germline, CDR1 LNHNV and CDR2 YYDKDF (reference sequence). CDR3 length equals 17 residues. The chain's CDR3 is CATSRRGPYATNEKLFF. CDR3 in DNA: TGTGCCACCAGCAGGAGAGGACCTTATGCAACTAATGAAAAACTGTTTTTT.

The chain is built from TRBV27 and TRBJ2-2; D is perhaps TRBD1 (5 bases). Trimming cost V 4 bases and J 0 bases, with 12 bases left between them. Germline V gene sequence: CDR1 MNHEY, CDR2 SMNVEV (reference sequence). The CDR3 is 16 amino acids. The CDR3 sequence is CASSWTSWPNTGELFF. The CDR3, as DNA: TGTGCCAGCAGTTGGACATCCTGGCCGAACACCGGGGAGCTGTTTTTT.

The J gene is TRBJ2-1, the V gene TRBV10-2, with D tentatively TRBD2 (6 bases). Germline V gene sequence: CDR1 WSHSY, CDR2 SAAADI. Trimming shortened V by 4 bases and J by 0 bases, and 10 bases separated the two germline ends. The CDR3 sequence is 15 residues long. Written as DNA, the CDR3 is TGCGCCAGCAGTGTGGCGGGACCCTCCTACAATGAGCAGTTCTTC. Amino acid sequence: CASSVAGPSYNEQFF.

This chain joins TRBV6-2 or TRBV6-3 and TRBJ2-7, with 7 bases that match TRBD1. Germline V CDR1 and CDR2: MNHEY, SVGEGT. The CDR3 is made up of 14 amino acids. J lost 0 bases, V lost 4 bases, and 3 bases had no gene match. The CDR3 sequence: CASSWAGGSYEQYF. In DNA form, the CDR3 reads TGTGCCAGCAGTTGGGCAGGGGGCTCCTACGAGCAGTACTTC.

The chain carries TRBV19 and TRBJ2-5, with a possible D match to TRBD2 (5 bases). Germline CDR1 and CDR2: LNHDA and SQIVND (reference sequence). This CDR3 is built from 15 residues. The V end was cut by 2 bases, the J end by 2 bases, with 12 bases between. CDR3 residues: CASSIQPGLQETQYF. The CDR3 region has the DNA TGTGCCAGTAGTATACAACCGGGATTACAAGAGACCCAGTACTTC.

DNA for the CDR3: TGTGCCAGCAGCGTAGAGCGGGGGGGAGCTCCAACTAATGAAAAACTGTTTTTT. This translates into CASSVERGGAPTNEKLFF. The chain joins TRBV9 to TRBJ1-4; D may be TRBD1 (5 bases). Germline assignment: CDR1 SGDLS and CDR2 YYNGEE. The CDR3 is 18 residues long. V lost 0 bases and J 0 bases, leaving 15 bases between the germline ends. Together with reference TRBV9 and TRBJ1-4, the CDR3 gives the full variable domain: DSGVTQTPKHLITATGQRVTLRCSPRSGDLSVYWYQQSLDQGLQFLIQYYNGEERAKGNILERFSAQQFPDLHSELNLSSLELGDSALYFCASSVERGGAPTNEKLFFGSGTQLSVL.

This rearrangement joins TRBV5-6 to TRBJ1-4; 7 nucleotides agree with TRBD1. The V gene's germline CDR1 is SGHDT and CDR2 YYEEEE. The CDR3 has 15 amino acids. V was clipped by 3 bases and J by 5 bases; unmatched bases: 7. The CDR3 DNA follows: TGTGCCAGCAGCTGGGGGACAGTTGAAAATGAAAAACTGTTTTTT. The encoded protein is CASSWGTVENEKLFF.

This clone appeared once. This chain joins TRBV19 and TRBJ2-3, with 9 bases that match TRBD2. Germline V gene sequence: CDR1 LNHDA, CDR2 SQIVND (reference sequence). The CDR3 contains 15 residues. V was clipped by 3 bases and J by 4 bases; unmatched bases: 5. The CDR3: CASSMSSGNADTQYF. The CDR3 DNA is TGTGCCAGTAGTATGTCTAGCGGGAACGCAGATACGCAGTATTTT.

The rearrangement joins TRBV5-1 to TRBJ1-2, with 8 bases matching TRBD1. This CDR3 has 15 residues. The germline V gene encodes CDR1 SGHRS and CDR2 YFSETQ. With V trimmed by 6 bases and J by 0 bases, 7 bases remained unmatched. The CDR3 spells CASTYGQGPNYGYTF. CDR3 in DNA: TGCGCCAGCACTTACGGACAGGGCCCTAACTATGGCTACACCTTC.

The rearrangement links TRBV30 to TRBJ2-1; maybe TRBD2 (6 bases). V was clipped by 5 bases and J by 5 bases, with 16 bases between them. The CDR3 extends over 14 amino acids. Germline V gene sequence: CDR1 GTSNPN, CDR2 SVGIG (reference sequence). CDR3: CAWAPRLANNEQFF. The CDR3 nucleotides read TGTGCCTGGGCGCCGCGGCTAGCGAACAATGAGCAGTTCTTC.

The CDR3 bases are TGTGCCAGCAGCCAGGGGGGGACCCAGTACTTC. It translates to CASSQGGTQYF. The chain recombines TRBV7-8 with TRBJ2-5, with D possibly TRBD1 on 7 matching bases. Trimming left V 5 bases short and J 7 bases short, with 8 bases between. The CDR3 contains 11 residues. Germline values: CDR1 SGHVS, CDR2 FQNEAQ.

The count of this clone is one. This chain connects TRBV27 to TRBJ2-7; TRBD1 matches 9 bases. The junction had 19 bases not matched to a gene; V was cut back by 5 bases and J by 8 bases. This CDR3 contains 17 residues. The germline gives CDR1 MNHEY, CDR2 SMNVEV (reference sequence). CDR3 sequence: CASSNYFGGTGTLQQYF. The DNA of the CDR3 is TGTGCCAGCAGTAACTACTTCGGGGGGACAGGGACCCTCCAGCAGTACTTC.

This clone was observed once. The chain carries TRBV9 and TRBJ2-1, with 9 bases that match TRBD1. Per the germline V gene, CDR1 is SGDLS and CDR2 is YYNGEE. V lost 0 bases and J lost 8; bases outside the gene matches: 6. The CDR3 has 15 residues. This CDR3 reads CASSVAGQGLDEQFF. DNA for the CDR3: TGTGCCAGCAGCGTAGCGGGACAGGGCTTGGATGAGCAGTTCTTC.

This chain joins TRBV14 and TRBJ1-5; 12 bases align to TRBD1. The CDR3 runs 21 residues. Germline CDR1 is SGHDN and CDR2 is FVKESK. V dropped 0 bases and J dropped 0; count of bases not matched to a gene: 12. The CDR3 spells CASSQDESRDRGLYSNQPQHF. CDR3 sequence (DNA): TGTGCCAGCAGCCAAGATGAAAGCCGGGACAGGGGGCTTTATAGCAATCAGCCCCAGCATTTT.

This clone was detected ten times or more. The rearrangement joins TRBV18 to TRBJ1-2; a possible D gene is TRBD1 (5 bases). V lost 5 bases to trimming and J lost 8 bases, with 18 bases between them. Per germline, CDR1 KGHSH and CDR2 LQKENI. This CDR3 region has 14 residues. CDR3 in amino acids: CASSLQSQGRGYTF. CDR3 DNA sequence: TGTGCCAGCTCATTACAATCCCAGGGAAGGGGCTACACCTTC.